Each of the 14 T cell receptor beta chains below was sequenced from the same sample in a study of blood T cell repertoires in COVID-19. The table came from immunoSEQ multiplex PCR; TCRdb's copy has only in-frame clones and leaves some out. The data contain about 75,000 clones, 70% to 90% of them seen just once; the ten biggest clones take up approximately 19%. Sequenced input: peripheral blood. Source of these receptors: a human donor in a cohort sampled during active COVID-19.

The chain uses TRBV19 and TRBJ2-7, with D perhaps TRBD1 (6 bases). The length of the CDR3 is 16 residues. The germline V gene has CDR1 LNHDA and CDR2 SQIVND (reference sequence). V was shortened by 1 base and J by 1 base, with 14 bases between the two germline ends. The DNA for the CDR3 is TGTGCCAGTAGTATAGGTGGCAGGGGATTATCCTACGAGCAGTACTTC. Translated: CASSIGGRGLSYEQYF.

This clone was counted between two and nine times. The V and J genes are TRBV14 and TRBJ1-1, with D hard to call. The CDR3 length is 14 residues. Trimming left V 4 bases short and J 5 bases short, with 14 bases between. Germline CDR1 is SGHDN and CDR2 is FVKESK. CDR3 sequence reads: CASSRPGGGTEAFF. Here the CDR3 DNA reads TGTGCCAGCAGCCGCCCAGGAGGTGGGACTGAAGCTTTCTTT. Together with reference TRBV14 and TRBJ1-1, the CDR3 gives the full variable domain: EAGVTQFPSHSVIEKGQTVTLRCDPISGHDNLYWYRRVMGKEIKFLLHFVKESKQDESGMPNNRFLAERTGGTYSTLKVQPAELEDSGVYFCASSRPGGGTEAFFGQGTRLTVV.

The V call is TRBV18, the J call TRBJ2-6, with no clear D. Germline V CDR1 and CDR2: KGHSH, LQKENI. V gave up 10 bases and J gave up 0 bases, with 16 bases separating them. This CDR3 has 16 residues. DNA of the CDR3: TGTGCCACCAAAGACACCATAAACTCTGGGGCCAACGTCCTGACTTTC. Its translation: CATKDTINSGANVLTF.

V is TRBV7-6 and J is TRBJ2-7; weak D call: TRBD1 (6 bases). The germline V and J ends were trimmed by 3 bases and 3 bases, with 15 bases remaining between them. The CDR3 spans 15 residues. The germline CDR1 and CDR2 sequences are SGHVS and FNYEAQ. The CDR3 nucleotides are TGTGCCAGCAGCTTGAATCCTGGACAGAACTACGAGCAGTACTTC. It codes for CASSLNPGQNYEQYF.

The CDR3: CASSQRGLDGYTF. The CDR3 DNA reads as TGTGCCAGCAGCCAAAGGGGATTGGATGGCTACACCTTC. This chain links TRBV3-1 (or the pseudogene TRBV3-2) with TRBJ1-2, with D possibly TRBD1 on 5 matching bases. The CDR3 contains 13 residues. V gave up 2 bases and J gave up 6 bases, with 10 bases separating them. CDR1 is LGHDT and CDR2 is YNNKEL in the germline V gene (reference sequence).

The gene calls are TRBV21-1 and TRBJ1-5; the table's D gene call, TRBD1, was not cross checked with the DNA. TRBV21-1 is designated a pseudogene. The CDR3 loop spans 17 amino acids. The CDR3 region is CASSKSHGRISNQPQHF. For the CDR3, the DNA is TGTGCCAGCAGCAAATCCCACGGCAGGATATCAAATCAGCCCCAGCATTTT.

The chain couples TRBV30 to TRBJ1-1, with 7 bases lining up with TRBD1. This CDR3 region has 12 residues. J lost 6 bases, V lost 2 bases, and 3 bases had no gene match. The V gene's germline CDR1 is GTSNPN and CDR2 SVGIG (reference sequence). This CDR3 reads CAWSWTGSEAFF. The CDR3 DNA reads TGTGCCTGGAGTTGGACAGGTTCTGAAGCTTTCTTT.

This rearrangement joins TRBV20-1 to TRBJ2-7; maybe TRBD1 (6 bases). Germline V gene data show CDR1 as DFQATT and CDR2 as SNEGSKA (reference sequence). Trimming stripped 3 bases from V and 4 bases from J, with 7 bases between. The CDR3 runs to 11 residues. DNA of the CDR3: TGCAGTGCTAGTACAGGGTACGAGCAGTACTTC. Translating it yields CSASTGYEQYF.

This clone was detected a few times. The chain recombines TRBV3-1 (or the pseudogene TRBV3-2) with TRBJ2-1, with 11 bases fitting TRBD2. V dropped 5 bases and J dropped 9; count of bases not matched to a gene: 9. CDR1 is LGHDT, CDR2 YNNKEL, per germline (reference sequence). The length of the CDR3 is 15 residues. The CDR3 DNA reads as TGTGCCAGCAGCACTGATAGCGGGAGGGCCGTTGAGCAGTTCTTC. It encodes CASSTDSGRAVEQFF.

The chain uses TRBV9 and TRBJ2-4; D perhaps matches TRBD2 (5 bases). CDR3 length: 14 residues. From germline, CDR1 is SGDLS and CDR2 YYNGEE. Trimming pared 4 bases from V and 5 bases from J, leaving 13 bases between. CDR3 protein: CASSLGRDQNIQYF. CDR3 bases: TGTGCCAGCAGCCTAGGCCGGGATCAAAACATTCAGTACTTC.

This clone was observed a single time. The chain employs TRBV28 and TRBJ1-5; a possible D gene is TRBD1 (6 bases). The CDR3 runs to 17 residues. CDR1 MDHEN and CDR2 SYDVKM come from the germline V gene. Trimming left V 5 bases short and J 3 bases short, with 20 bases between. The CDR3 protein is CASSRSGGATNNQPQHF. CDR3 coding DNA: TGTGCCAGCAGTCGGTCTGGGGGCGCGACGAACAATCAGCCCCAGCATTTT.

The V and J genes are TRBV7-2 and TRBJ2-7; TRBD1 aligns across 7 bases. Germline V gives CDR1 SGHTA, CDR2 FQGNSA. This CDR3 comprises 16 residues. V shed 1 base and J 0 bases; nucleotides not matched to a gene: 6. The DNA for the CDR3 is TGTGCCAGCAGCTTAGGCTCCGGGACAGCCTCCTACGAGCAGTACTTC. It specifies CASSLGSGTASYEQYF.

J is TRBJ1-2 and V is TRBV5-6; D perhaps matches TRBD1 (6 bases). The CDR3 covers 13 residues. V was trimmed by 4 bases and J by 4 bases, leaving 11 bases between them. CDR1 SGHDT and CDR2 YYEEEE come from the germline V gene. CDR3 amino acids: CASSAGTSYGYTF. The CDR3 nucleotides are TGTGCCAGCAGCGCCGGGACAAGCTATGGCTACACCTTC.

The genes are TRBV4-1 and TRBJ2-7, with D possibly TRBD2 on 6 matching bases. V lost 5 bases, J lost 3 bases, and 17 bases lay in between. There are 15 residues in the CDR3. CDR1 and CDR2 from the germline V gene are MGHRA and YSYEKL. DNA of the CDR3: TGCGCCAGCAGCTTTGAGCGGGCCGAACACTACGAGCAGTACTTC. Encoded protein: CASSFERAEHYEQYF.